This T cell receptor beta chain emerged from a study of blood T cell repertoires in COVID-19. This clone appeared a few times. The method was immunoSEQ multiplex PCR; TCRdb's version includes in-frame clones alone and lacks a portion of them. The sample records around 330,000 clones, approximately 81% being singletons. The CDR3 consists of 11 residues. Germline V CDR1 and CDR2: MDHEN, SYDVKM. V was cut by 3 bases and J by 4 bases, with 2 bases left in between. All exposed participants met a person with COVID-19 within 2 weeks before entering the study. V usage is TRBV28 and J usage is TRBJ2-3; no clear D gene. What was sequenced was PBMCs or T cells enriched from blood (not recorded which). The receptor comes from a woman in her 30s who had been exposed to COVID-19. The CDR3 sequence is CASSFSDTQYF. CDR3 DNA sequence: TGTGCCAGCAGTTTCTCAGATACGCAGTATTTT.